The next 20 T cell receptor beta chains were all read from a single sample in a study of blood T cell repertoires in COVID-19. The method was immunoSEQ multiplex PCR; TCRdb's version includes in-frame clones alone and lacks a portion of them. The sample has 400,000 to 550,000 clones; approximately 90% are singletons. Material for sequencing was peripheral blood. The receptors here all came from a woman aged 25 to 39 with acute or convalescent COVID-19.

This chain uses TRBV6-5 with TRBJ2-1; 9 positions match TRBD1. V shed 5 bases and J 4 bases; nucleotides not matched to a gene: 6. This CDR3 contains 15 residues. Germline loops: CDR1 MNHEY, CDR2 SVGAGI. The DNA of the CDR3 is TGTGCCAGCAGTAAGGACAGGGGAGAGTACAATGAGCAGTTCTTC. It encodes CASSKDRGEYNEQFF.

The CDR3 region is CASTSIGEGQPQHF. The CDR3 region has the DNA TGTGCCAGCACTTCGATAGGGGAAGGTCAGCCCCAGCATTTT. This sequence joins TRBV2 and TRBJ1-5; possibly TRBD1 for D (5 bases). The V gene lost 7 bases and the J gene lost 6 bases, with 16 bases spanning the gap. This CDR3 has 14 residues. From germline, CDR1 is SNHLY and CDR2 FYNNEI.

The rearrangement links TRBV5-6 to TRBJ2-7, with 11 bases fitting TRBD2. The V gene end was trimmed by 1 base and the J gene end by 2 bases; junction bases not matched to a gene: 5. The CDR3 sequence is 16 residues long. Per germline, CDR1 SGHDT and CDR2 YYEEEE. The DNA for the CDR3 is TGTGCCAGCAGCTTGAACCTAGCGGGGGGCACCTACGAGCAGTACTTC. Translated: CASSLNLAGGTYEQYF. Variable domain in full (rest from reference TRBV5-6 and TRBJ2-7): DAGVTQSPTHLIKTRGQQVTLRCSPKSGHDTVSWYQQALGQGPQFIFQYYEEEERQRGNFPDRFSGHQFPNYSSELNVNALLLGDSALYLCASSLNLAGGTYEQYFGPGTRLTVT.

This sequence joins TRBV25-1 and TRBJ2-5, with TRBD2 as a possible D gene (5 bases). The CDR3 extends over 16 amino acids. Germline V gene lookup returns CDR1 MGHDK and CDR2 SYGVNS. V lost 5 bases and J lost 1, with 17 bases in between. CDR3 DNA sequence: TGTGCCAGCAGTTACGGGATCTCGCCTCCCCAAGAGACCCAGTACTTC. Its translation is CASSYGISPPQETQYF. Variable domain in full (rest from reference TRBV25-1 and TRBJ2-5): EADIYQTPRYLVIGTGKKITLECSQTMGHDKMYWYQQDPGMELHLIHYSYGVNSTEKGDLSSESTVSRIRTEHFPLTLESARPSHTSQYLCASSYGISPPQETQYFGPGTRLLVL.

The DNA of the CDR3 is TGTGCCAGCAGCTTGGCAAGCATCAACACTGAAGCTTTCTTT. Its translation: CASSLASINTEAFF. The J gene is TRBJ1-1, the V gene TRBV5-6; D unclear. V gave up 0 bases and J gave up 2 bases, with 8 bases separating them. The germline V gene encodes CDR1 SGHDT and CDR2 YYEEEE. The CDR3 totals 14 residues.

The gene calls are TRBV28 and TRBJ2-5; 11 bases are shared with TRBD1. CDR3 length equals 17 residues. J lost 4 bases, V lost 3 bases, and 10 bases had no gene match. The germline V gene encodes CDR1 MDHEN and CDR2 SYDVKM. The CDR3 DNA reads TGTGCCAGCAGTTTGGGTGTCGCGGGACAGGGGGGAGAGACCCAGTACTTC. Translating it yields CASSLGVAGQGGETQYF.

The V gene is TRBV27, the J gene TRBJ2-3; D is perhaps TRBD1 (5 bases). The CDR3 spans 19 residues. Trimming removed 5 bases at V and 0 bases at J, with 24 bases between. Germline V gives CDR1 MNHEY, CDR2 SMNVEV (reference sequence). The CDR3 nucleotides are TGTGCCAGCAGTCTCTACCCCTTGGCAGGGAACCCTAGCACAGATACGCAGTATTTT. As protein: CASSLYPLAGNPSTDTQYF.

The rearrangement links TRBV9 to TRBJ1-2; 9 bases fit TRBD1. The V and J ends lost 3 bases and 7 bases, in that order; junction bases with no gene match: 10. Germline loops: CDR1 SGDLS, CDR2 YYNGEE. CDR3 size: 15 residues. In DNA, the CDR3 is TGTGCCAGCAGCGGTGACAGGGGGGCGGAATCTGGCTACACCTTC. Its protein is CASSGDRGAESGYTF.

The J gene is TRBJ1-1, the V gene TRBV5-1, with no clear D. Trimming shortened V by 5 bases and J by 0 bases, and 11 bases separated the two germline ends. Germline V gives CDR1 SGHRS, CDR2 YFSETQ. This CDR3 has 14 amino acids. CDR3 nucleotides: TGCGCCAGCAGTACGGGATCCATGAACACTGAAGCTTTCTTT. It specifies CASSTGSMNTEAFF.

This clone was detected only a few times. The CDR3 bases are TGTGCCAGCAGCCCCCGGGGGGGGGAGACCTACGAGCAGTACTTC. This encodes CASSPRGGETYEQYF. V and J are TRBV5-4 and TRBJ2-7; 8 nucleotides line up with TRBD2. The V and J ends lost 4 bases and 2 bases, in that order; junction bases with no gene match: 8. CDR1 and CDR2 from the germline V gene are SGHNT and YYREEE (reference sequence). CDR3 length: 15 residues.

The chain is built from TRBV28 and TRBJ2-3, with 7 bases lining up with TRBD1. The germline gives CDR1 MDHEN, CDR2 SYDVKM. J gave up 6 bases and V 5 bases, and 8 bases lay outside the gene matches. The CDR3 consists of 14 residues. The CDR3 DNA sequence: TGTGCCAGCAGTCCGCTCTCCAGGGGGGATACGCAGTATTTT. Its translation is CASSPLSRGDTQYF.

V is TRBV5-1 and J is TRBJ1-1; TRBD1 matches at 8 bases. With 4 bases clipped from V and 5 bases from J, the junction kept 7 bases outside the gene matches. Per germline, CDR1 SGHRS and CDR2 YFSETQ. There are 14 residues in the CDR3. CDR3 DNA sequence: TGCGCCAGCAGCAAGGACAGGGTTGGGACTGAAGCTTTCTTT. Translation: CASSKDRVGTEAFF.

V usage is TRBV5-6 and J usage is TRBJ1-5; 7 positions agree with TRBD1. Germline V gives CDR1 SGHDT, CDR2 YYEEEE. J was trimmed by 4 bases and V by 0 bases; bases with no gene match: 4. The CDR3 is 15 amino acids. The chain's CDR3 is CASSLAGDRNQPQHF. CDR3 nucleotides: TGTGCCAGCAGCTTGGCGGGGGACAGAAATCAGCCCCAGCATTTT. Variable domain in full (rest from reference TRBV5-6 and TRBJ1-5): DAGVTQSPTHLIKTRGQQVTLRCSPKSGHDTVSWYQQALGQGPQFIFQYYEEEERQRGNFPDRFSGHQFPNYSSELNVNALLLGDSALYLCASSLAGDRNQPQHFGDGTRLSIL.

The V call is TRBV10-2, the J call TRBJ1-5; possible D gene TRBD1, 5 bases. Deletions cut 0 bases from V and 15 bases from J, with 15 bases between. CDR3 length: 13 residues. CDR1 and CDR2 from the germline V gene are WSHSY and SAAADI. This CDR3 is CASSESGGVLRHF. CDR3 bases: TGCGCCAGCAGTGAGTCGGGGGGGGTCCTCCGGCATTTT.

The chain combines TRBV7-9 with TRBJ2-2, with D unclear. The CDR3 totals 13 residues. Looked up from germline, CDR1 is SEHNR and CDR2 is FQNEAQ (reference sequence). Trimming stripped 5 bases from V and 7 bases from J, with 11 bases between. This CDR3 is CASSPGLIGELFF. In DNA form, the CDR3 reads TGTGCCAGCAGCCCAGGATTAATCGGGGAGCTGTTTTTT.

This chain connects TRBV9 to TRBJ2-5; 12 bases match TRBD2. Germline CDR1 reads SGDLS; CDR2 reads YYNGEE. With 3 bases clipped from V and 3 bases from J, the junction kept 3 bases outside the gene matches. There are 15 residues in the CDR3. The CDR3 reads CASSARLAGEETQYF. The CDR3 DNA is TGTGCCAGCAGCGCAAGACTAGCGGGGGAAGAGACCCAGTACTTC.

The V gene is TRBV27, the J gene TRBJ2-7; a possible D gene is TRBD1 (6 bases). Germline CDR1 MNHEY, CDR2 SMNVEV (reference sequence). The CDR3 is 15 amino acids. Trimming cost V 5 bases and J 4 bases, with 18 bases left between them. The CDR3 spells CASSLRDTFSYEQYF. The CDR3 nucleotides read TGTGCCAGCAGTCTACGGGACACATTTAGTTACGAGCAGTACTTC.

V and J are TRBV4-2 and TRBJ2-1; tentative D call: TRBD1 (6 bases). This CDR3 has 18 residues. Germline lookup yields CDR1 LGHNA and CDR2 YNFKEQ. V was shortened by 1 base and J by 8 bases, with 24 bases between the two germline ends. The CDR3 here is CASSQVVVGAGVNDEQFF. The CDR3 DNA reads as TGTGCCAGCAGCCAAGTAGTGGTTGGGGCAGGGGTTAATGATGAGCAGTTCTTC.

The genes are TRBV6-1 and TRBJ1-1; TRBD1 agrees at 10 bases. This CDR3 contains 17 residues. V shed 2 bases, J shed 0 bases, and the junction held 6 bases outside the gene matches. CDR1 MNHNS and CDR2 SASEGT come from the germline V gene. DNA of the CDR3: TGTGCCAGCAGTGAAATCGGGACAGGGGCCGTGAACACTGAAGCTTTCTTT. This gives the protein CASSEIGTGAVNTEAFF.

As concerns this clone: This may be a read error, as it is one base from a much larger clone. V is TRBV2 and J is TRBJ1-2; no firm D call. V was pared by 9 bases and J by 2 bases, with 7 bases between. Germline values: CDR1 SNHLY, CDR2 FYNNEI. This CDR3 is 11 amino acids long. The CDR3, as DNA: TGTGCCAGTACGGGGAACTATGGCTACACCTTC. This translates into CASTGNYGYTF.